This T cell receptor beta chain was documented in a study of T-cell reconstitution after alpha-beta-depleted transplantation in children. General observations from the study: It was surviving recipient T cells and thymic progenitors that gave some patients high TCRbeta diversity at day 60. Reportedly, roughly two months post-transplant, alpha-beta T cells arose from several hundred expanded graft clones. It was newly produced T cells that mostly accounted for T-cell counts and diversity one year after transplant.

The CDR3 runs to 13 residues. Per the germline V gene, CDR1 is MNHNS and CDR2 is SASEGT. J gave up 6 bases and V 5 bases, and 5 bases lay outside the gene matches. This clonotype was detected ten times or more. Antigen: not known. It was with unique molecular identifiers that the TCRbeta library was prepared. TCRdb fed the PCR reads into MiXCR, producing one record per CDR3 protein. There are 280,000 or so distinct CDR3 sequences in the sample; 11% occur only once, and roughly a quarter lies in the top ten. Specimen: peripheral blood, collected 180 days after TCRalphabeta/CD19-depleted stem cell transplant. The sequence was obtained from a male patient aged 2 to 10 who had a stem cell transplant for chronic granulomatous disease, so the T cells may come from the graft donor. The rearrangement uses TRBV6-1 and TRBJ2-7; TRBD1 matches at 9 bases. CDR3 sequence: CASSQMDRGEQYF. The CDR3 bases are TGTGCCAGCAGTCAAATGGACAGGGGCGAGCAGTACTTC.